Shown below are 6 T cell receptor beta chains from a single sample sequenced in a study of identical twins. TCRdb analysed the 5' RACE reads with MiXCR anew, one entry per CDR3 protein. The sample lists just over 500,000 distinct CDR3 sequences, less than 25% seen once, with about 0.99% in the top ten. These data were likewise used in another study, on T cells expressing NK-cell markers.

The sequenced sample consisted of CD4+ T cells sorted from blood. These receptor sequences come from a woman aged 18-29 years in good health.

This clonotype was counted between two and nine times. The chain couples TRBV20-1 to TRBJ2-4; the D call may be TRBD1 or TRBD2 (5 bases each). Per the germline V gene, CDR1 is DFQATT and CDR2 is SNEGSKA (reference sequence). V was shortened by 6 bases and J by 4 bases, with 16 bases between the two germline ends. This CDR3 comprises 14 residues. The CDR3 spells CSAYPGGRKNIQYF. The CDR3 DNA is TGCAGTGCCTACCCTGGGGGTCGAAAAAACATTCAGTACTTC.

This clonotype was picked up a small number of times. The rearrangement links TRBV5-6 to TRBJ1-3; D is unresolved. CDR1 is SGHDT, CDR2 YYEEEE, per germline. Trimming shortened V by 4 bases and J by 4 bases, and 9 bases separated the two germline ends. The CDR3 extends over 13 amino acids. Written as DNA, the CDR3 is TGTGCCAGCAGCCGCACGGGCGGAAACACCATATATTTT. Translation gives CASSRTGGNTIYF.

This clonotype has only a few counts. CDR3 in amino acids: CASSLAGRSLGDTQYF. As DNA, the CDR3 is TGCGCCAGCAGCTTGGCCGGCAGGTCGTTAGGTGATACGCAGTATTTT. V gene TRBV5-1 combines with J gene TRBJ2-3; D remains unclear. Trimming pared 0 bases from V and 6 bases from J, leaving 17 bases between. The CDR3 runs to 16 residues. Germline CDR1 reads SGHRS; CDR2 reads YFSETQ.

This clonotype was counted between two and nine times. The genes are TRBV5-1 and TRBJ2-7, with unresolved D. The CDR3 is 14 residues long. Trimming took 0 bases from V and 3 from J, leaving 10 bases between them. CDR1 and CDR2 (germline): SGHRS, YFSETQ. CDR3 protein: CASSLVKGSYEQYF. CDR3 DNA sequence: TGCGCCAGCAGCTTGGTGAAGGGAAGCTACGAGCAGTACTTC.

The sample holds a few counts of this clonotype. The genes are TRBV20-1 and TRBJ2-5; D perhaps matches TRBD1 (5 bases). Germline V CDR1 and CDR2: DFQATT, SNEGSKA (reference sequence). The CDR3 loop spans 12 amino acids. Trimming pared 7 bases from V and 3 bases from J, leaving 12 bases between. Written as DNA, the CDR3 is TGCAGTGTTAAGGGCAGGGAAGAGACCCAGTACTTC. Translated: CSVKGREETQYF.

The sample holds many counts of this clonotype. The chain joins TRBV20-1 to TRBJ2-1; D is unresolved. CDR3 length: 12 amino acids. Looked up from germline, CDR1 is DFQATT and CDR2 is SNEGSKA (reference sequence). The ends were cut back, 6 bases at V and 7 bases at J, with 13 bases in the middle. The CDR3 coding sequence is TGCAGTGCCACGTTAAAGGTGAATGAGCAGTTCTTC. Translation: CSATLKVNEQFF.